The 9 T cell receptor beta chains reported below all come from one sample, sequenced in a study of technical replicates of blood from a handful of donors. The data were produced by immunoSEQ multiplex PCR, yet TCRdb's version contains in-frame clones alone and is incomplete. The sample shows roughly 14,000 clones, roughly 80% of them seen only once. The sequenced material came from PBMCs. The receptor set was obtained from a human donor in good health.

This chain links TRBV10-1 with TRBJ2-1, with 8 bases fitting TRBD2. Germline V gene lookup returns CDR1 WNHNN and CDR2 SYGVQD (reference sequence). There are 14 residues in the CDR3. V shed 7 bases and J 3 bases; nucleotides not matched to a gene: 5. The CDR3 region is CASKVAGLYNEQFF. The CDR3 DNA reads as TGCGCCAGCAAGGTAGCGGGGCTCTACAATGAGCAGTTCTTC.

The chain joins TRBV4-1 to TRBJ2-7, with TRBD2 identical over 8 bases. With 4 bases clipped from V and 3 bases from J, the junction kept 11 bases outside the gene matches. The CDR3 loop spans 16 amino acids. Germline CDR1 and CDR2: MGHRA and YSYEKL. CDR3 DNA: TGCGCCAGCAGCCTAAAGGATCTAGCGGGCGGCTACGAGCAGTACTTC. It codes for CASSLKDLAGGYEQYF.

The chain links TRBV9 to TRBJ2-7; the D gene is possibly TRBD1 (6 bases). Germline lookup yields CDR1 SGDLS and CDR2 YYNGEE. The CDR3 runs to 14 residues. Trimming took 4 bases from V and 4 from J, leaving 15 bases between them. DNA of the CDR3: TGTGCCAGCAGCTTGGGACAAGAGAAGTACGAGCAGTACTTC. It specifies CASSLGQEKYEQYF.

This sequence joins TRBV10-3 and TRBJ2-2; 15 bases align to TRBD2. From germline, CDR1 is ENHRY and CDR2 SYGVKD. This CDR3 spans 16 amino acids. Trimming removed 6 bases from V and 5 bases from J; junction bases left unmatched: 4. For the CDR3, the DNA is TGTGCCATCAGCGGACTAGCGGGAGGGTCAACCGGGGAGCTGTTTTTT. Its protein is CAISGLAGGSTGELFF.

The chain has TRBV11-2 and TRBJ1-1; 10 bases agree with TRBD1. The V segment lost 4 bases and the J segment 3 bases; nucleotides outside the gene matches: 11. The CDR3 covers 17 residues. Germline V gives CDR1 SGHAT, CDR2 FQNNGV. CDR3 coding DNA: TGTGCCAGCAGCTGGGGGGGTGACAGGGGGCACTACACTGAAGCTTTCTTT. Translation: CASSWGGDRGHYTEAFF.

The chain uses TRBV5-4 and TRBJ2-7; perhaps TRBD1 as D (5 bases). Looked up from germline, CDR1 is SGHNT and CDR2 is YYREEE (reference sequence). V shed 4 bases and J shed 5 bases, with 13 bases lying between them. CDR3 size: 13 residues. For the CDR3, the DNA is TGTGCCAGCAGCCAGGGCAGGGCAAACGAGCAGTACTTC. This codes for CASSQGRANEQYF.

V and J are TRBV28 and TRBJ2-3, with 13 bases fitting TRBD2. Germline trimming cut 8 bases from V and 5 bases from J; bases unmatched to any gene: 13. CDR1 is MDHEN and CDR2 is SYDVKM in the germline V gene. The CDR3 has 17 amino acids. In DNA form, the CDR3 reads TGTGCCAGCGGGGACGCTCAGACTAGCGGGAGGAGAGATACGCAGTATTTT. This sequence encodes CASGDAQTSGRRDTQYF.

The CDR3: CATSGTGETQYF. CDR3 bases: TGTGCCACGTCCGGGACAGGGGAGACCCAGTACTTC. The rearrangement joins TRBV19 to TRBJ2-5, with 9 bases fitting TRBD1. J was trimmed by 5 bases and V by 10 bases; bases with no gene match: 5. This CDR3 has 12 residues. The germline gives CDR1 LNHDA, CDR2 SQIVND (reference sequence).

The chain combines TRBV15 with TRBJ2-7, with a possible D match to TRBD1 (5 bases). The germline gives CDR1 LNHNV, CDR2 YYDKDF (reference sequence). V was cut by 3 bases and J by 3 bases, with 33 bases left in between. The length of the CDR3 is 21 residues. The CDR3 loop is CATSRHLWLKAEGAKNYEQYF. The CDR3 DNA is TGTGCCACCAGCAGGCATCTGTGGCTTAAGGCGGAAGGGGCCAAGAACTACGAGCAGTACTTC.